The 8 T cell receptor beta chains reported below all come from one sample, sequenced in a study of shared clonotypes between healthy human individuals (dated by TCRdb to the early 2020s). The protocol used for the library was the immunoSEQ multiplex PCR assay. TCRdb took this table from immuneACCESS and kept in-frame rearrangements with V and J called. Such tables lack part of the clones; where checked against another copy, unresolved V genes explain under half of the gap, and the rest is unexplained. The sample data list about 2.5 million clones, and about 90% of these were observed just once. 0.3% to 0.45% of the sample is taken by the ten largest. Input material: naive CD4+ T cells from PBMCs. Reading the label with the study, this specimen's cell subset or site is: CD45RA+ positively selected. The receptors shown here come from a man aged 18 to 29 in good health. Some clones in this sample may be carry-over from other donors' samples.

CDR3 sequence reads: CASTRVGVTDTQYF. The CDR3 bases are TGTGCCAGCACGCGGGTTGGGGTAACAGATACGCAGTATTTT. The gene calls are TRBV7-9 and TRBJ2-3; TRBD2 is a possible D gene (5 bases). V gave up 7 bases and J gave up 3 bases, with 14 bases separating them. There are 14 residues in the CDR3. Germline assignment: CDR1 SEHNR and CDR2 FQNEAQ (reference sequence).

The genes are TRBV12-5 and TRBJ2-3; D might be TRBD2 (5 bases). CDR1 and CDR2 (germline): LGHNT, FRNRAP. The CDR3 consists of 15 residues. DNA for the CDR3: TGTGGCTCCTCTACGGGCGCAGGACTCACAGATACGCAGTATTTT. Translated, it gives CGSSTGAGLTDTQYF.

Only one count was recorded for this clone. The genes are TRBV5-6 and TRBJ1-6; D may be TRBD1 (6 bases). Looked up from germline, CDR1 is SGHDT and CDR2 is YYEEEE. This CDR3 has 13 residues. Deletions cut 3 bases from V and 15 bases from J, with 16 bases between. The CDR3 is CASSSFSGGVLHF. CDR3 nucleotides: TGTGCCAGCAGCTCATTTTCGGGGGGCGTCCTCCACTTT. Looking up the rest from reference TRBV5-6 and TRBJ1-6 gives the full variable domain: DAGVTQSPTHLIKTRGQQVTLRCSPKSGHDTVSWYQQALGQGPQFIFQYYEEEERQRGNFPDRFSGHQFPNYSSELNVNALLLGDSALYLCASSSFSGGVLHFGNGTRLTVT.

For the CDR3, the DNA is TGTGCCAGCAGACAACCGGGGGGGTCCTACGAGCAGTACTTC. As protein: CASRQPGGSYEQYF. V usage is TRBV28 and J usage is TRBJ2-7; TRBD2 aligns across 8 bases. CDR1 is MDHEN and CDR2 is SYDVKM in the germline V gene. The CDR3 spans 14 residues. V shed 6 bases, J shed 1 base, and the junction held 5 bases outside the gene matches.

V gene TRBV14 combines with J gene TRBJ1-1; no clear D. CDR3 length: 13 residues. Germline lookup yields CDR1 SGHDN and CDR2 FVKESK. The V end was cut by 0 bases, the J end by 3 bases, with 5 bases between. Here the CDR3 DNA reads TGTGCCAGCAGCCAAGAGCTGCACACTGAAGCTTTCTTT. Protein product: CASSQELHTEAFF.

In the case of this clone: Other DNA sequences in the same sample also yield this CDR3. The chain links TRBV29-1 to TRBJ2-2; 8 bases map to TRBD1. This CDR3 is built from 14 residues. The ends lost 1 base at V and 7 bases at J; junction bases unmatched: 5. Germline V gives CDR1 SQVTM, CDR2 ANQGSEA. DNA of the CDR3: TGCAGCGTTGAAGGGCAGGGGGCCATCGGGGAGCTGTTTTTT. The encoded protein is CSVEGQGAIGELFF.

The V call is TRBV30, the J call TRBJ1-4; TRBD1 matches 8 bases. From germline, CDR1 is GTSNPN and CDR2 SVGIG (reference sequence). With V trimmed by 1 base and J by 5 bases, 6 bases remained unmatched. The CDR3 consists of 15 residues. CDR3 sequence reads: CAWSDDRDRNEKLFF. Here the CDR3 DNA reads TGTGCCTGGAGTGATGACAGGGACAGGAATGAAAAACTGTTTTTT. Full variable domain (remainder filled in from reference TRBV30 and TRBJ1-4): SQTIHQWPATLVQPVGSPLSLECTVEGTSNPNLYWYRQAAGRGLQLLFYSVGIGQISSEVPQNLSASRPQDRQFILSSKKLLLSDSGFYLCAWSDDRDRNEKLFFGSGTQLSVL.

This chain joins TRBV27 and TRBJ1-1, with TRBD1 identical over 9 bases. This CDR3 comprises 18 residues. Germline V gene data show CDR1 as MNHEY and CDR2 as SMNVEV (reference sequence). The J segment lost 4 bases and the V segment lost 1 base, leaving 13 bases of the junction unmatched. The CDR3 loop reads CASSLYGQGSRFGTEAFF. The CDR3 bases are TGTGCCAGCAGTTTATACGGACAGGGGTCAAGGTTCGGCACTGAAGCTTTCTTT.